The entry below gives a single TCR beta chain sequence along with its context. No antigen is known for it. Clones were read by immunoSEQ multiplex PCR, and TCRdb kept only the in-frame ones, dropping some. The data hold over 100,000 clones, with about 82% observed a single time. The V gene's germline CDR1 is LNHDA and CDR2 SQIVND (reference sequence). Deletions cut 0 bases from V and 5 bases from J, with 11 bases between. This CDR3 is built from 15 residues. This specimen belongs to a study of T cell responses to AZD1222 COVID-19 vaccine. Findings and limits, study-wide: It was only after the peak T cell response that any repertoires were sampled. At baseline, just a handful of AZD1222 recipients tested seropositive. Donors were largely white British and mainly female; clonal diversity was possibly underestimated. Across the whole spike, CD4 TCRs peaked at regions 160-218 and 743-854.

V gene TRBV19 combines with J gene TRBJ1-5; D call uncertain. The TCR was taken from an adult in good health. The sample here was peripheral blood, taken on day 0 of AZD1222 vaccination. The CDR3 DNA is TGTGCCAGTAGTATAGATCGGACGGCCGATCAGCCCCAGCATTTT. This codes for CASSIDRTADQPQHF.